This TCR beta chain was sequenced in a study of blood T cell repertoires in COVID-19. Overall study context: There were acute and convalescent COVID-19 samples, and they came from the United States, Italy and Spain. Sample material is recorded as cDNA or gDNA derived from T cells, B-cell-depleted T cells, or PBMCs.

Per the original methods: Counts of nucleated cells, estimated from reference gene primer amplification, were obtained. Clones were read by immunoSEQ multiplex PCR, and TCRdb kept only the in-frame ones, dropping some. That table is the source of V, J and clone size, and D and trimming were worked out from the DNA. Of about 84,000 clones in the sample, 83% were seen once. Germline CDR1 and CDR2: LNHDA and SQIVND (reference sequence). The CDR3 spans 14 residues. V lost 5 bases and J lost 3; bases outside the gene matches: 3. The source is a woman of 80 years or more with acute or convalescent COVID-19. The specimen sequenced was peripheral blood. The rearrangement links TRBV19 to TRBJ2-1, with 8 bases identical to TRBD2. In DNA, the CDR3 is TGTGCCAGTAGTCATAGCGGGAACTACAATGAGCAGTTCTTC. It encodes CASSHSGNYNEQFF.